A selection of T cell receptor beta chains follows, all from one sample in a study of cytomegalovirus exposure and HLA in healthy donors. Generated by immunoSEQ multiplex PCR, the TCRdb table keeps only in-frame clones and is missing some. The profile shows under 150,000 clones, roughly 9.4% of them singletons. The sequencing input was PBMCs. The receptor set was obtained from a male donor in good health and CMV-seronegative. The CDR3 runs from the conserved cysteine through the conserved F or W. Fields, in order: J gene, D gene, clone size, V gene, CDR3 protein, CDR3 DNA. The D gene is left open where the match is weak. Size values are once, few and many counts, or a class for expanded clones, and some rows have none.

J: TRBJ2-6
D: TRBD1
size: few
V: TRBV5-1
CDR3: CASSLASTGSGANVLTF
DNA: TGCGCCAGCAGCTTGGCCTCGACAGGGTCTGGGGCCAACGTCCTGACTTTC

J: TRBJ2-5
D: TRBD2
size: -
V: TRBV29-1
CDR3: CSVDGRQETQYF
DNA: TGCAGCGTTGACGGGAGGCAAGAGACCCAGTACTTC

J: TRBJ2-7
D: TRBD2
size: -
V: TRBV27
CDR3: CASSRPSGDSYEQYF
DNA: TGTGCCAGCAGTCGCCCTAGCGGGGATTCCTACGAGCAGTACTTC

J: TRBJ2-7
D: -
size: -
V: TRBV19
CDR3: CASSIVPGDYEQYF
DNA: TGTGCCAGTAGTATAGTTCCAGGGGACTACGAGCAGTACTTC

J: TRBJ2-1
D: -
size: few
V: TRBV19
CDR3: CASSPSWATYNEQFF
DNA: TGTGCCAGTAGTCCCTCTTGGGCGACCTACAATGAGCAGTTCTTC

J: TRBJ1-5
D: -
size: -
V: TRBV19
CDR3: CASSIEGASNQPQHF
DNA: TGTGCCAGTAGTATAGAGGGAGCGAGCAATCAGCCCCAGCATTTT

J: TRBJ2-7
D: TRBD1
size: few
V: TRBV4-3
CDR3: CASSRRSPSRDSYSYEQYF
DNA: TGCGCCAGCAGCCGCAGGTCACCATCCCGGGACAGTTACTCCTACGAGCAGTACTTC

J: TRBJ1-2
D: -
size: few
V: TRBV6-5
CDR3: CASSNTGSRDGYTF
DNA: TGTGCCAGCAGTAACACAGGGTCGCGAGATGGCTACACCTTC

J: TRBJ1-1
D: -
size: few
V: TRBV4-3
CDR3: CASSQENSPRTEAFF
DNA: TGCGCCAGCAGCCAAGAGAACTCTCCTCGCACTGAAGCTTTCTTT

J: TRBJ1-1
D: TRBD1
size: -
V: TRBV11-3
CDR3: CASSSGDSPNTEAFF
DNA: TGTGCCAGCAGCTCCGGGGACAGCCCGAACACTGAAGCTTTCTTT

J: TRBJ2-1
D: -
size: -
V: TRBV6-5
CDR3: CASSSGLAGRNEQFF
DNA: TGTGCCAGCAGTTCCGGACTGGCGGGAAGGAATGAGCAGTTCTTC

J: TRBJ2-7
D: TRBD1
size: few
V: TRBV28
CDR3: CASSRGDSPSYEQYF
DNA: TGTGCCAGCAGCCGAGGGGACAGCCCGTCCTACGAGCAGTACTTC

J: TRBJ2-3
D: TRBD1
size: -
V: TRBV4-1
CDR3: CASSQVWDREYPDTQYF
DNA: TGCGCCAGCAGCCAAGTATGGGACAGGGAATATCCAGATACGCAGTATTTT

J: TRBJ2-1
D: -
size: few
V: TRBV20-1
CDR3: CSASGAPKQFF
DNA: TGCAGTGCTAGTGGGGCTCCGAAGCAGTTCTTC

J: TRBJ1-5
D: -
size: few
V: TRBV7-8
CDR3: CASSGEVWNQPQHF
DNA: TGTGCCAGCAGCGGAGAGGTATGGAATCAGCCCCAGCATTTT

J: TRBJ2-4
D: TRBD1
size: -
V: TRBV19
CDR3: CASSLEDRGRLRAKNIQYF
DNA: TGTGCCAGTAGTTTAGAGGACAGGGGACGTCTACGAGCCAAAAACATTCAGTACTTC

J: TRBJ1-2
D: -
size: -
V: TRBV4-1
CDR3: CASSQEGRNYGYTF
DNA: TGCGCCAGCAGCCAAGAGGGCAGGAACTATGGCTACACCTTC